The 12 T cell receptor beta chains presented below share a single source sample, sequenced in a study of patients and donors after allogeneic stem cell transplantation. A single record per CDR3 protein comes from TCRdb applying MiXCR to the RT-PCR reads. The top ten clones hold around 6.8% of a sample with over 350,000 distinct CDR3 sequences, roughly 17% of them seen once. Sequencing used blood, either unsorted or a sorted T cell fraction (not recorded which). Source of these receptors: a human donor who was either an allogeneic HSCT recipient or a stem cell or donor lymphocyte infusion donor (not recorded which). It is not recorded whose cells these are; they may come from a transplant donor.

J is TRBJ2-7 and V is TRBV27, with D possibly being TRBD2 (6 bases). Trimming cost V 6 bases and J 5 bases, with 14 bases left between them. The CDR3 spans 13 residues. CDR1 and CDR2 from the germline V gene are MNHEY and SMNVEV (reference sequence). The CDR3 is CASRRDGRDEQYF. The CDR3 coding sequence is TGTGCCAGCAGGCGGGACGGTAGGGACGAGCAGTACTTC.

CDR3 DNA: TGCGCCAGCAGTCAATCGTGGATGAACACTGAAGCTTTCTTT. Translation gives CASSQSWMNTEAFF. The gene calls are TRBV23-1 and TRBJ1-1; D gene uncertain. TRBV23-1 is an open reading frame whose function is uncertain. The CDR3 is made up of 14 amino acids. V lost 0 bases and J 0 bases, leaving 5 bases between the germline ends.

This clonotype appeared a few times. The chain employs TRBV11-2 and TRBJ2-1, with TRBD2 identical over 14 bases. This CDR3 spans 19 amino acids. Germline CDR1 is SGHAT and CDR2 is FQNNGV. Trimming took 1 base from V and 3 from J; bases not matched to a gene: 8. This chain's CDR3 is CASSLGGTSGRPNYNEQFF. CDR3 in DNA: TGTGCCAGCAGCTTAGGGGGGACTAGCGGGAGACCCAACTACAATGAGCAGTTCTTC.

The CDR3 reads CASSYRDRAVYGYTF. The CDR3 DNA is TGTGCCAGCAGTTACAGGGACAGAGCTGTATATGGCTACACCTTC. This chain joins TRBV6-5 and TRBJ1-2; 7 nucleotides agree with TRBD1. CDR3 size: 15 residues. With 2 bases clipped from V and 5 bases from J, the junction kept 8 bases outside the gene matches. Per the germline V gene, CDR1 is MNHEY and CDR2 is SVGAGI.

This clonotype occurred many times. The V and J genes are TRBV5-1 and TRBJ2-7, with D possibly being TRBD1 (6 bases). The CDR3 runs 13 residues. CDR1 and CDR2 (germline): SGHRS, YFSETQ. Trimming removed 0 bases from V and 4 bases from J, with 8 bases in between. In DNA, the CDR3 is TGCGCCAGCAGCTTGGCTAGGGGGTACGAGCAGTACTTC. As protein: CASSLARGYEQYF.

The sample holds a few counts of this clonotype. The rearrangement uses TRBV6-2 or TRBV6-3 and TRBJ2-2; no clear D gene. V lost 6 bases, J lost 1 base, and 9 bases lay in between. Germline assignment: CDR1 MNHEY and CDR2 SVGEGT. The CDR3 has 14 residues. The CDR3 is CASSAFGNTGELFF. As DNA, the CDR3 is TGTGCCAGCAGCGCCTTCGGGAACACCGGGGAGCTGTTTTTT.

This chain uses TRBV5-1 with TRBJ1-5; D gene uncertain. This CDR3 has 14 amino acids. Per germline, CDR1 SGHRS and CDR2 YFSETQ. The V and J ends lost 3 bases and 7 bases respectively, with 14 bases between them. The CDR3 nucleotides are TGCGCCAGCAGCTGGGGTTTCGGCGAGCAGCCCCAGCATTTT. Protein sequence: CASSWGFGEQPQHF.

The chain employs TRBV20-1 and TRBJ2-1; either TRBD1 or TRBD2 may supply D (5 bases each). V lost 7 bases and J 6 bases, leaving 10 bases between the germline ends. The V gene's germline CDR1 is DFQATT and CDR2 SNEGSKA (reference sequence). The CDR3 spans 11 residues. In nucleotides, the CDR3 is TGCAGTGTGGGGGTTGGCAATGAGCAGTTCTTC. Its translation: CSVGVGNEQFF.

This clonotype was counted a few times. The V gene is TRBV5-1, the J gene TRBJ2-7; 8 bases agree with TRBD2. With V trimmed by 4 bases and J by 2 bases, 14 bases remained unmatched. The germline V gene encodes CDR1 SGHRS and CDR2 YFSETQ. The length of the CDR3 is 17 residues. The CDR3 reads CASSISGTRSTTYEQYF. The CDR3 DNA follows: TGCGCCAGCAGCATTTCCGGGACTAGATCCACTACCTACGAGCAGTACTTC.

This clonotype has ten or more counts. The chain carries TRBV12-3 or TRBV12-4 and TRBJ1-1; maybe TRBD1 (6 bases). V shed 7 bases and J shed 3 bases, with 21 bases lying between them. The CDR3 covers 16 residues. DNA for the CDR3: TGTGCCAGCACCAATGAGGGGGGGCTATGGGACACTGAAGCTTTCTTT. Its translation is CASTNEGGLWDTEAFF.

This clonotype was recorded a few times. DNA for the CDR3: TGCAGCGTTGGAGGGGGACAGGGGGACGTAAATCAGCCCCAGCATTTT. Protein sequence: CSVGGGQGDVNQPQHF. V is TRBV29-1 and J is TRBJ1-5; 11 nucleotides align to TRBD1. The germline V gene encodes CDR1 SQVTM and CDR2 ANQGSEA. The CDR3 loop spans 16 amino acids. With 4 bases clipped from V and 4 bases from J, the junction kept 9 bases outside the gene matches.

This clonotype was seen many times. V and J are TRBV3-1 and TRBJ2-7; D is undetermined. Looked up from germline, CDR1 is LGHDT and CDR2 is YNNKEL (reference sequence). V was clipped by 0 bases and J by 4 bases, with 7 bases between them. This CDR3 has 13 residues. CDR3 in DNA: TGTGCCAGCAGCCAAGATCTGGGGTACGAGCAGTACTTC. Translation gives CASSQDLGYEQYF.